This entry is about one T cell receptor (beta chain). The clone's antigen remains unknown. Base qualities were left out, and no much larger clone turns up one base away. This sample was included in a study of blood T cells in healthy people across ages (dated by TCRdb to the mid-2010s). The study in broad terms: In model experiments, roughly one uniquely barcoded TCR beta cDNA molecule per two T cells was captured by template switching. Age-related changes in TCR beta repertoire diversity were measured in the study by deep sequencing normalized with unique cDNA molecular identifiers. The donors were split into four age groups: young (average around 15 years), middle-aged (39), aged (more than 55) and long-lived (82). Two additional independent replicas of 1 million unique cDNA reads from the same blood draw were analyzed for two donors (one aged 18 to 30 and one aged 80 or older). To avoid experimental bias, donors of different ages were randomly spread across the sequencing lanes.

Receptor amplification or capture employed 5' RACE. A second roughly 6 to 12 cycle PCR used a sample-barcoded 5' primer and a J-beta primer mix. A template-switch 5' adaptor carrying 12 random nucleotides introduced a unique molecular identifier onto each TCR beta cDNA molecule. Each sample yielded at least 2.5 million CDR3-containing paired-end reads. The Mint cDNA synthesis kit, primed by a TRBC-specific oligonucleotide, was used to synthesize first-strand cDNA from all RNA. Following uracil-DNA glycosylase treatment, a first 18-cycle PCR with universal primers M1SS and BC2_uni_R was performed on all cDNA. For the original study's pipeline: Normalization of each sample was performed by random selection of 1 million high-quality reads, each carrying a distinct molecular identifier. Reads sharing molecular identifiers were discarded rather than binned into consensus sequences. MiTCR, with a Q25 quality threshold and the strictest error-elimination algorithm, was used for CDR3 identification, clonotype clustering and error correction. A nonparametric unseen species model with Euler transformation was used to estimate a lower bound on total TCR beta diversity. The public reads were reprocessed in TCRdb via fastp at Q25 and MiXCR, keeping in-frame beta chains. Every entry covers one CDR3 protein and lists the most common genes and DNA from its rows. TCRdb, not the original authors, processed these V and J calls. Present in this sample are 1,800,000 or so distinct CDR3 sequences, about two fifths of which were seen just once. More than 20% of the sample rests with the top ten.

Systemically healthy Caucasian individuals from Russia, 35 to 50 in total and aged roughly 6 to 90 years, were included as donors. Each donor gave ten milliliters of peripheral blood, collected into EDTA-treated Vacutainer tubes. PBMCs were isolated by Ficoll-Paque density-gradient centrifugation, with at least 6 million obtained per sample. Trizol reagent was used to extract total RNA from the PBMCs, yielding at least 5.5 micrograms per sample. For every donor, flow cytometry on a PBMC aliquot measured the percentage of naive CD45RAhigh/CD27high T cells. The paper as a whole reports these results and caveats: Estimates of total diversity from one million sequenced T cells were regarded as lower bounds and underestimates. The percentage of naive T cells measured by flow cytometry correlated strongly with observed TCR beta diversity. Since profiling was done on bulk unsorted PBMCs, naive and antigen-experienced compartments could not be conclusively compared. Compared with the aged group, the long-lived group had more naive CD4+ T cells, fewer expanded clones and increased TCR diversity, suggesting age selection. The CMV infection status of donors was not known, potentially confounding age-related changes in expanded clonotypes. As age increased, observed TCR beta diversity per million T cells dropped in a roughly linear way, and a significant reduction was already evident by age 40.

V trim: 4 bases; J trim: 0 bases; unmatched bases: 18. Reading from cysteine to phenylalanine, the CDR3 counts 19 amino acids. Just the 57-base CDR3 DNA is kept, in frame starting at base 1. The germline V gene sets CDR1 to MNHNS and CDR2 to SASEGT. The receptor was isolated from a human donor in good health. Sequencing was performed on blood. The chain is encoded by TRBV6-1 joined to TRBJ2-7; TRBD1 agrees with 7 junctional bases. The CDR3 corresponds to CASSGLPGGPGQSSYEQYF. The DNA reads TGTGCCAGCAGTGGATTACCCGGCGGGCCGGGACAGAGCTCCTACGAGCAGTACTTC.